The 31 T cell receptor beta chains in this list originate from one sample, sequenced in a study of read filtering for tumor transcriptome and immune sequencing. From roughly 0.4 ug of RNA, a library with molecular barcoded alpha/delta and beta/gamma adaptors was made. TCRdb re-called the reads with MiXCR, one entry per CDR3 protein. The table shows more than 100,000 distinct CDR3 sequences, with around 13% occurring only once. Specimen: a population of CD138-negative cells sorted from bone marrow. The receptor set was obtained from a donor at least 40 years old with multiple myeloma.

Of note for this clonotype: A much larger clone lies a single base off, so this may be a read error. The chain links TRBV18 to TRBJ2-3; TRBD2 is a possible D gene (5 bases). The CDR3 is made up of 15 amino acids. The germline V gene encodes CDR1 KGHSH and CDR2 LQKENI. V lost 0 bases to trimming and J lost 1 base, with 8 bases between them. The CDR3 sequence is CASSPPARGTDTQYF. CDR3 DNA: TGTGCCAGCTCACCACCAGCGAGGGGCACAGATACGCAGTATTTT.

At least ten counts were recorded for this clonotype. The chain carries TRBV3-1 and TRBJ2-2; D is undetermined. Per germline, CDR1 LGHDT and CDR2 YNNKEL (reference sequence). With 0 bases removed from V and 2 bases from J, the gap between germline ends came to 4 bases. The CDR3 consists of 14 residues. The CDR3 here is CASSQDPNTGELFF. The CDR3 DNA reads TGTGCCAGCAGCCAAGACCCAAACACCGGGGAGCTGTTTTTT.

This clonotype has a count of ten or more. This chain uses TRBV19 with TRBJ2-1; D remains unclear. Germline CDR1 reads LNHDA; CDR2 reads SQIVND (reference sequence). This CDR3 has 13 residues. The germline V and J ends were trimmed by 3 bases and 2 bases, with 5 bases remaining between them. The CDR3 is CASSIITYNEQFF. In DNA, the CDR3 is TGTGCCAGTAGTATTATAACCTACAATGAGCAGTTCTTC.

Regarding this clonotype: This may stem from a read error, because a much larger clone lies one nucleotide away. The chain couples TRBV28 to TRBJ1-5, with 7 bases that match TRBD1. Germline V gives CDR1 MDHEN, CDR2 SYDVKM. The CDR3 covers 15 residues. CDR3: CASSSEGGARQPQRF. CDR3 coding DNA: TGTGCCAGCAGTTCTGAAGGGGGCGCGAGGCAGCCCCAGCGTTTT.

This clonotype was counted ten times or more. CDR3 nucleotides: TGTGCCAGCAGCGCTCCGGGACTAGCCGCCCGGTACGAGCAGTACTTC. Translation gives CASSAPGLAARYEQYF. The chain combines TRBV21-1 with TRBJ2-7; the D call in the table, TRBD2, was not verified against the DNA. TRBV21-1 is labeled a pseudogene. This CDR3 contains 16 residues.

V usage is TRBV6-5 and J usage is TRBJ2-5, with 7 positions matching TRBD1. This CDR3 is 13 amino acids long. In germline, CDR1 is MNHEY, CDR2 SVGAGI. V lost 6 bases, J lost 5 bases, and 6 bases stayed unmatched. This CDR3 reads CASRETGSETQYF. Written as DNA, the CDR3 is TGTGCCAGCAGAGAGACAGGGTCCGAGACCCAGTACTTC.

This clonotype came up many times. The chain has TRBV18 and TRBJ1-1; no firm D call. V was pared by 2 bases and J by 2 bases, with 15 bases between. Germline CDR1 reads KGHSH; CDR2 reads LQKENI. The CDR3 contains 16 residues. The CDR3 loop is CASSPYTEDTNTEAFF. CDR3 bases: TGTGCCAGCTCACCATATACGGAGGATACAAACACTGAAGCTTTCTTT.

There are many counts of this clonotype. The chain couples TRBV5-1 to TRBJ2-2; tentatively, D is TRBD1 or TRBD2 (5 bases each). The CDR3 consists of 14 residues. The germline gives CDR1 SGHRS, CDR2 YFSETQ. The germline V and J ends were trimmed by 4 bases and 2 bases, with 9 bases remaining between them. The CDR3 DNA reads as TGCGCCAGCAGCGTCCGGGACAACACCGGGGAGCTGTTTTTT. As protein: CASSVRDNTGELFF.

Of note for this clonotype: A much larger clone differs by one base, so this may be a read error. CDR3: CASSRVSAFLKDSTDTQYF. The CDR3 DNA reads as TGTGCCAGCAGTCGGGTGTCGGCCTTTCTTAAGGATAGCACAGATACGCAGTATTTT. V and J are TRBV14 and TRBJ2-3; the D is unclear. Per germline, CDR1 SGHDN and CDR2 FVKESK. The CDR3 length is 19 residues. The germline V and J ends were trimmed by 6 bases and 0 bases, with 25 bases remaining between them.

This clonotype was detected a few times. This chain links TRBV5-4 with TRBJ1-2; D remains unclear. The germline gives CDR1 SGHNT, CDR2 YYREEE (reference sequence). The CDR3 is 15 residues long. The V end was cut by 0 bases, the J end by 2 bases, with 11 bases between. The CDR3 DNA reads as TGTGCCAGCAGCTTGGAGGGCATCACCAACTATGGCTACACCTTC. Its translation: CASSLEGITNYGYTF.

This clonotype was observed many times. This sequence joins TRBV11-2 and TRBJ2-1, with 15 bases aligning to TRBD2. After removal of 6 bases from V and 7 bases from J, the junction contained 4 bases not matched to a gene. CDR1 is SGHAT, CDR2 FQNNGV, per germline. The CDR3 length is 15 residues. The CDR3 reads CASRGTSGGRNEQFF. CDR3 in DNA: TGTGCCAGCAGAGGGACTAGCGGGGGGAGAAATGAGCAGTTCTTC.

The chain carries TRBV10-3 and TRBJ2-6; 8 nucleotides agree with TRBD1. Germline CDR1 is ENHRY and CDR2 is SYGVKD. The CDR3 has 17 amino acids. The V segment lost 4 bases and the J segment 0 bases; nucleotides outside the gene matches: 5. The CDR3 sequence is CAISGTGPNSGANVLTF. As DNA, the CDR3 is TGTGCCATCAGTGGGACAGGGCCCAACTCTGGGGCCAACGTCCTGACTTTC.

There are a few counts of this clonotype. The chain uses TRBV19 and TRBJ2-2; D might be TRBD1 (6 bases). Germline CDR1 and CDR2: LNHDA and SQIVND (reference sequence). V dropped 5 bases and J dropped 3 bases, with 10 bases sitting between them. This CDR3 comprises 14 residues. The CDR3 loop reads CASSEQGDTGELFF. The CDR3 DNA is TGTGCCAGTAGTGAACAGGGAGACACCGGGGAGCTGTTTTTT.

This CDR3 is CASSPRPRDEAFF. The CDR3 region has the DNA TGCGCCAGCAGCCCCCGGCCCAGGGACGAAGCTTTCTTT. V and J are TRBV5-1 and TRBJ1-1; D might be TRBD1 (5 bases). This CDR3 has 13 residues. Germline CDR1 and CDR2: SGHRS and YFSETQ. Between the trimmed V and J ends, which lost 4 bases and 8 bases, there was a span of 15 bases.

The chain carries TRBV15 and TRBJ1-4, with TRBD1 as a possible D gene (5 bases). Trimming shortened V by 3 bases and J by 3 bases, and 17 bases separated the two germline ends. The CDR3 loop spans 17 amino acids. Germline CDR1 LNHNV, CDR2 YYDKDF (reference sequence). CDR3 nucleotide sequence: TGTGCCACCAGCAGCCACAGACCGGGACCGTCTAATGAAAAACTGTTTTTT. It specifies CATSSHRPGPSNEKLFF.

This clonotype was detected many times. The chain links TRBV10-3 to TRBJ2-7; TRBD1 aligns across 9 bases. Germline CDR1 reads ENHRY; CDR2 reads SYGVKD. The CDR3 has 13 residues. The V gene end was trimmed by 10 bases and the J gene end by 4 bases; junction bases not matched to a gene: 8. The CDR3 nucleotides read TGTGCCACATCCACAGGGGGCGAGTACGAGCAGTACTTC. It yields the protein CATSTGGEYEQYF.

As to this clonotype: This clone may be a read error of a much larger clone one base away. This chain joins TRBV6-2 or TRBV6-3 and TRBJ1-5; D ambiguous. Germline-derived CDR1 and CDR2 are MNHEY and SVGEGT. The CDR3 has 12 amino acids. Trimming removed 6 bases at V and 11 bases at J, with 14 bases between. The CDR3 region is CASRTGSETQHF. CDR3 DNA sequence: TGTGCCAGCAGGACTGGCAGTGAGACCCAGCATTTT.

This clonotype was seen more than once but under ten times. The genes are TRBV19 and TRBJ1-5; the D is unclear. The germline V gene encodes CDR1 LNHDA and CDR2 SQIVND (reference sequence). V lost 5 bases and J 6 bases, leaving 17 bases between the germline ends. This CDR3 has 15 amino acids. CDR3 amino acids: CASSSHGGSGQPQHF. In DNA form, the CDR3 reads TGTGCCAGTAGTTCGCATGGAGGGTCGGGTCAGCCCCAGCATTTT. The full variable domain, rest sourced from reference TRBV19 and TRBJ1-5, is DGGITQSPKYLFRKEGQNVTLSCEQNLNHDAMYWYRQDPGQGLRLIYYSQIVNDFQKGDIAEGYSVSREKKESFPLTVTSAQKNPTAFYLCASSSHGGSGQPQHFGDGTRLSIL.

This clonotype was found many times. The chain joins TRBV9 to TRBJ2-7, with D perhaps given as TRBD1 or TRBD2 (5 bases each). Germline assignment: CDR1 SGDLS and CDR2 YYNGEE. The V gene lost 4 bases and the J gene lost 2 bases, with 13 bases spanning the gap. CDR3 length: 14 amino acids. CDR3: CASSPGRTAYEQYF. CDR3 DNA sequence: TGTGCCAGCAGCCCGGGACGGACCGCCTACGAGCAGTACTTC.

This clonotype was found many times. The chain links TRBV7-3 to TRBJ2-3; the D gene is possibly TRBD2 (5 bases). The ends were cut back, 1 base at V and 1 base at J, with 9 bases in the middle. The CDR3 contains 15 residues. Germline loops: CDR1 SGHTA, CDR2 FQGTGA. The CDR3 is CASSLSGLGTDTQYF. The CDR3 region has the DNA TGTGCCAGCAGCTTAAGTGGACTGGGCACAGATACGCAGTATTTT.

This clonotype was recorded many times. The chain couples TRBV5-1 to TRBJ2-2; 10 bases are shared with TRBD2. V lost 5 bases to trimming and J lost 4 bases; unmatched junction nucleotides: 8. There are 16 residues in the CDR3. Germline V lookup: CDR1 SGHRS, CDR2 YFSETQ. CDR3 sequence: CASRPLAGAATGELFF. The CDR3 bases are TGCGCCAGCAGACCTCTAGCGGGAGCGGCCACCGGGGAGCTGTTTTTT.

There are a few counts of this clonotype. A read error is likely, as this CDR3 ends without the conserved phenylalanine or tryptophan. The chain has TRBV3-1 and TRBJ2-2; perhaps D is TRBD1 or TRBD2 (6 bases each). The germline CDR1 and CDR2 sequences are LGHDT and YNNKEL (reference sequence). Trimming cost V 1 base and J 3 bases, with 12 bases left between them. The length of the CDR3 is 16 residues. CDR3 coding DNA: TGTGCCAGCAGCCAAGCGGGGGCGGAGGACACCGGGGAGCTGTTTCTT. This gives the protein CASSQAGAEDTGELFL.

Ten or more counts support this clonotype. In DNA, the CDR3 is TGTGCCAGCAGCCACACTACGGAGGGGGGCCACGAGCAGTACTTC. This translates into CASSHTTEGGHEQYF. The chain carries TRBV3-1 and TRBJ2-7; the D call may be TRBD1 or TRBD2 (6 bases each). Looked up from germline, CDR1 is LGHDT and CDR2 is YNNKEL (reference sequence). V dropped 3 bases and J dropped 5 bases, with 17 bases sitting between them. The CDR3 sequence is 15 residues long.

This clonotype was seen many times. The chain carries TRBV5-1 and TRBJ1-1; 7 bases match TRBD1. Germline lookup yields CDR1 SGHRS and CDR2 YFSETQ. The CDR3 contains 14 residues. Trimming took 5 bases from V and 4 from J; bases not matched to a gene: 8. The CDR3 DNA is TGCGCCAGCAGATATACAGGGGACGGCACTGAAGCTTTCTTT. It encodes CASRYTGDGTEAFF.

With respect to this clonotype: No conserved phenylalanine or tryptophan is present at the end of the CDR3, so a read error is the likely explanation. The chain has TRBV12-3 or TRBV12-4 and TRBJ2-5; possible D gene TRBD1, 5 bases. This CDR3 contains 13 residues. Between the trimmed V and J ends, which lost 3 bases and 1 base, there was a span of 6 bases. In nucleotides, the CDR3 is TGTGCCAGCAGTTTCCAGGGCCAAGAGACCCAGTACCTC. Its translation is CASSFQGQETQYL.

In its sample, this clonotype was seen many times. V and J are TRBV12-3 or TRBV12-4 and TRBJ2-1; 7 bases map to TRBD2. There are 16 residues in the CDR3. After removal of 5 bases from V and 5 bases from J, the junction contained 12 bases not matched to a gene. As DNA, the CDR3 is TGTGCCAGCAGTCCGTCTTTAGCGGGTGTTAACAATGAGCAGTTCTTC. It encodes CASSPSLAGVNNEQFF.

This clonotype has more than one count but fewer than ten. This chain uses TRBV19 with TRBJ2-2; D call uncertain. CDR3 length equals 14 residues. V was trimmed by 9 bases and J by 1 base, leaving 12 bases between them. Germline CDR1 is LNHDA and CDR2 is SQIVND (reference sequence). As DNA, the CDR3 is TGTGCCAGCTGCCCTTCTTGGAACACCGGGGAGCTGTTTTTT. Residues: CASCPSWNTGELFF.

This clonotype came up many times. V is TRBV6-2 or TRBV6-3 and J is TRBJ2-1; 9 positions agree with TRBD1. After removal of 5 bases from V and 9 bases from J, the junction contained 11 bases not matched to a gene. CDR1 is MNHEY and CDR2 is SVGEGT in the germline V gene. The CDR3 extends over 15 amino acids. Written as DNA, the CDR3 is TGTGCCAGCAGTAATCCGGGACAGGGACTCGGTGAGCAGTTCTTC. Amino acid sequence: CASSNPGQGLGEQFF.

In this sample, this clonotype turned up many times. The V and J genes are TRBV13 and TRBJ2-1; 8 bases agree with TRBD2. After removal of 6 bases from V and 8 bases from J, the junction contained 9 bases not matched to a gene. This CDR3 has 14 residues. Per the germline V gene, CDR1 is PRHDT and CDR2 is FYEKMQ (reference sequence). The CDR3 reads CASRGPGGPHEQFF. The CDR3 DNA reads as TGTGCCAGCAGAGGACCGGGAGGGCCCCATGAGCAGTTCTTC.

This clonotype has at least ten counts. The rearrangement uses TRBV6-2 or TRBV6-3 and TRBJ2-2; D is perhaps TRBD2 (6 bases). CDR1 is MNHEY, CDR2 SVGEGT, per germline. The CDR3 runs to 16 residues. The germline V and J ends were trimmed by 5 bases and 1 base, with 14 bases remaining between them. CDR3: CASSGGYAQNTGELFF. The CDR3 DNA is TGTGCCAGCAGTGGGGGGTATGCTCAGAACACCGGGGAGCTGTTTTTT.

The V and J genes are TRBV12-3 or TRBV12-4 and TRBJ2-5; D is ambiguous. V was shortened by 0 bases and J by 7 bases, with 12 bases between the two germline ends. The CDR3 totals 14 residues. The CDR3 sequence: CASSLASRPGTQYF. CDR3 in DNA: TGTGCCAGCAGTTTAGCTTCGCGCCCAGGGACCCAGTACTTC.